Shown below are 6 T cell receptor beta chains from a single sample sequenced in a study of a mutant IDH1 vaccine in newly diagnosed glioma. Their specific antigens are unknown. Profiling relied on immunoSEQ multiplex PCR, and the TCRdb table lists in-frame clones only, not all of them. The table shows some 50,000 clones, with about two thirds occurring only once. Time point described: week 47, end of study. Vaccination used 300 ug of mutant IDH1 20-mer peptide per dose, with topical imiquimod. Sequencing was performed on peripheral blood mononuclear cells (PBMCs), taken from a glioma patient whose treatment included an IDH1 peptide vaccine. Every receptor here comes from a man aged 40-50 years with glioma. Some clones in this sample may be carry-over from other donors' samples.

V and J are TRBV7-9 and TRBJ2-7; D gene ambiguous. Germline CDR1 is SEHNR and CDR2 is FQNEAQ (reference sequence). Between the trimmed V and J ends, which lost 1 base and 2 bases, there was a span of 9 bases. The CDR3 spans 14 residues. The CDR3 spells CASSLGGRAYEQYF. In DNA, the CDR3 is TGTGCCAGCAGCTTAGGCGGTAGAGCCTACGAGCAGTACTTC.

This rearrangement joins TRBV25-1 to TRBJ2-4, with D possibly matching TRBD1 (6 bases). Trimming shortened V by 6 bases and J by 0 bases, and 9 bases separated the two germline ends. Germline V lookup: CDR1 MGHDK, CDR2 SYGVNS. The CDR3 has 14 residues. The CDR3: CASREQGAKNIQYF. CDR3 DNA: TGTGCCAGCAGAGAACAGGGAGCCAAAAACATTCAGTACTTC.

This sequence joins TRBV4-1 and TRBJ1-2, with 8 bases fitting TRBD1. Germline V CDR1 and CDR2: MGHRA, YSYEKL. J lost 7 bases, V lost 4 bases, and 5 bases had no gene match. The CDR3 runs 13 residues. CDR3 protein: CASSLTGASGYTF. CDR3 sequence (DNA): TGCGCCAGCAGCCTGACAGGGGCCTCTGGCTACACCTTC.

The chain has TRBV7-2 and TRBJ2-1; no firm D call. Trimming stripped 2 bases from V and 8 bases from J, with 7 bases between. Germline CDR1 SGHTA, CDR2 FQGNSA. The CDR3 sequence is 12 residues long. For the CDR3, the DNA is TGTGCCAGCAGCTTAACTTTTCATGAGCAGTTCTTC. Amino acids: CASSLTFHEQFF.

The chain recombines TRBV21-1 with TRBJ2-5; the tabulated D call, TRBD2, remains unverified against the DNA. TRBV21-1 is recorded as a pseudogene. The CDR3 runs 13 residues. Here the CDR3 reads CASSPPAGAGTDF. The CDR3 DNA reads as TGTGCCAGCAGCCCCCCGGCGGGAGCAGGGACGGACTTC.

This clone is medium-sized within its sample. The rearrangement joins TRBV11-2 to TRBJ1-6; 9 positions match TRBD1. CDR1 is SGHAT and CDR2 is FQNNGV in the germline V gene. With 7 bases clipped from V and 9 bases from J, the junction kept 7 bases outside the gene matches. The CDR3 consists of 14 residues. This CDR3 is CASTEDRGRSPLHF. The CDR3 region has the DNA TGTGCCAGCACCGAGGACAGGGGACGTTCACCCCTCCACTTT.